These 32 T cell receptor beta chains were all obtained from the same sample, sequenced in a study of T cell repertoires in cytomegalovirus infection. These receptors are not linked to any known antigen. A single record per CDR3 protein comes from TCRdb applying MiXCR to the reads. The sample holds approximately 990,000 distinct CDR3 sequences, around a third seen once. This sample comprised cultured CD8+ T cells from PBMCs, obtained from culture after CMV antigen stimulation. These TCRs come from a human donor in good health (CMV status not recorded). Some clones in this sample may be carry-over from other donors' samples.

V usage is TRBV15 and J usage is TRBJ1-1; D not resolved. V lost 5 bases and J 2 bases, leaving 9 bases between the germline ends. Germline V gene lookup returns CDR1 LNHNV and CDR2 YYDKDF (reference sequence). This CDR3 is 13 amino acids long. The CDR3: CATSSVGNTEAFF. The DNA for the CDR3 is TGTGCCACCAGCTCCGTAGGTAACACTGAAGCTTTCTTT.

This chain's CDR3 is CASSRDTRSYEQYF. As DNA, the CDR3 is TGTGCCAGCAGCAGGGACACCCGCTCCTACGAGCAGTACTTC. The chain combines TRBV7-9 with TRBJ2-7, with D possibly TRBD1 on 6 matching bases. This CDR3 is 14 amino acids long. CDR1 is SEHNR, CDR2 FQNEAQ, per germline (reference sequence). The V gene lost 5 bases and the J gene lost 0 bases, with 11 bases spanning the gap.

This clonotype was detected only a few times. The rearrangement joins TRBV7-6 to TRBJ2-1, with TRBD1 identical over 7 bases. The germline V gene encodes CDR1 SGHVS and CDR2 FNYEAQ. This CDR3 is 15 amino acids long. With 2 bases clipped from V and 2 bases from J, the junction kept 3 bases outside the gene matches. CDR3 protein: CASSLRDSTYNEQFF. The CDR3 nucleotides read TGTGCCAGCAGCTTAAGGGACAGCACCTACAATGAGCAGTTCTTC.

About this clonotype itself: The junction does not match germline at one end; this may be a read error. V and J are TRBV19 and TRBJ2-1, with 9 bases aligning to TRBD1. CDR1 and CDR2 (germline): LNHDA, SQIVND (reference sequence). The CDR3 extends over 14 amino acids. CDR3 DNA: TGTGCCAGTGGGGGGACAGGGTCCTGCAATGAGCAGTTCTTC. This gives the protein CASGGTGSCNEQFF.

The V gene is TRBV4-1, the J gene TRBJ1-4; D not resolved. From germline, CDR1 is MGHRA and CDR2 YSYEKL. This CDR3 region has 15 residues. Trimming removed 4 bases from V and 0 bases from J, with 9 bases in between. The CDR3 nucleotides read TGCGCCAGCAGCCCGACGGATGCAACTAATGAAAAACTGTTTTTT. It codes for CASSPTDATNEKLFF.

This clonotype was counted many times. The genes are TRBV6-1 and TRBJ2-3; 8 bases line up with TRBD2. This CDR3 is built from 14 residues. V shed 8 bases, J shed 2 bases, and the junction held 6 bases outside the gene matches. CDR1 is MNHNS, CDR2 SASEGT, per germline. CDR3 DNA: TGTGCCAGCGGACTCGGGGGGGACACAGATACGCAGTATTTT. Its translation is CASGLGGDTDTQYF.

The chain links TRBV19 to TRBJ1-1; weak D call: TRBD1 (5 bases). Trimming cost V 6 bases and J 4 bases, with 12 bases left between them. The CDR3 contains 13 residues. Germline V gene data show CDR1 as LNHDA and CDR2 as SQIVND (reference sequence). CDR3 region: CASSLTVGTEAFF. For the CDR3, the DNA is TGTGCCAGTAGCCTGACAGTCGGCACTGAAGCTTTCTTT.

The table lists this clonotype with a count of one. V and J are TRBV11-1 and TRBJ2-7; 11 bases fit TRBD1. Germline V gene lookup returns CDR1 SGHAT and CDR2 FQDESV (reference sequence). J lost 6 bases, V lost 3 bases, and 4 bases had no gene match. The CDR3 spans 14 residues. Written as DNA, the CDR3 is TGTGCCAGCAGCTTCGGACAGGGGGCAGGCGAGCAGTACGTC. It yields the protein CASSFGQGAGEQYV.

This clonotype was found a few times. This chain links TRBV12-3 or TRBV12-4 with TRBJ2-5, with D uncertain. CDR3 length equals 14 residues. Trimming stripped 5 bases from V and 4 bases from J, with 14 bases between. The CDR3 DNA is TGTGCCAGCAGTCCAGGAAATCAGGCAGAGACCCAGTACTTC. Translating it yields CASSPGNQAETQYF.

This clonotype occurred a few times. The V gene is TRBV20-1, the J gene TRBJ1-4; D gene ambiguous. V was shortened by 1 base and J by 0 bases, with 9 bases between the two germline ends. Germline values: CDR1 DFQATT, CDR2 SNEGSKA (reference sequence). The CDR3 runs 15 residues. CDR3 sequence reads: CSARGLYTTNEKLFF. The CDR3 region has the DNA TGCAGTGCTAGAGGCCTCTATACAACTAATGAAAAACTGTTTTTT.

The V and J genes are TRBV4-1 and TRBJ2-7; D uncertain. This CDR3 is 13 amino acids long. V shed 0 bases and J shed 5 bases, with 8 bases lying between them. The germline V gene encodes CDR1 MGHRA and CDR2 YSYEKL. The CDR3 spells CASSQERKDEQYF. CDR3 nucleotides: TGCGCCAGCAGCCAAGAAAGAAAGGACGAGCAGTACTTC.

CDR3 region: CASGQGLLGELFF. CDR3 DNA sequence: TGTGCCAGCGGACAGGGTCTTCTCGGGGAGCTGTTTTTT. The chain carries TRBV12-3 or TRBV12-4 and TRBJ2-2; 8 bases match TRBD1. Trimming took 8 bases from V and 7 from J; bases not matched to a gene: 6. The CDR3 length is 13 residues.

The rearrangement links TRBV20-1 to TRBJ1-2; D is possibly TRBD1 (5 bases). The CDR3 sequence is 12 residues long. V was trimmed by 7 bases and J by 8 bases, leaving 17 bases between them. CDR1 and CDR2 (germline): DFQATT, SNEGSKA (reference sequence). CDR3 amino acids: CSERDGQGGYTF. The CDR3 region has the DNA TGCAGTGAGCGGGACGGTCAAGGGGGCTACACCTTC.

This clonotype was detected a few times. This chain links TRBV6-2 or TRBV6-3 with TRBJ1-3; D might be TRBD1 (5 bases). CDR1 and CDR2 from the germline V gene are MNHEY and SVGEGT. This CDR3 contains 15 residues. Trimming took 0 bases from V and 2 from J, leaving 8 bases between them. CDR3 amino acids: CASSYSKGTGNTIYF. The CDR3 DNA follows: TGTGCCAGCAGTTACTCGAAGGGGACTGGAAACACCATATATTTT.

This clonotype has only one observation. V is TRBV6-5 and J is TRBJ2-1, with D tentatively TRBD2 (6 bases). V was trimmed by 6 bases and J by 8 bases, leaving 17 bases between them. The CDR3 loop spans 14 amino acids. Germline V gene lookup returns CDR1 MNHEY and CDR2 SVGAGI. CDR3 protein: CASSLTGVQYEQFF. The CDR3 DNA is TGTGCCAGCAGCCTCACGGGGGTTCAATATGAGCAGTTCTTC.

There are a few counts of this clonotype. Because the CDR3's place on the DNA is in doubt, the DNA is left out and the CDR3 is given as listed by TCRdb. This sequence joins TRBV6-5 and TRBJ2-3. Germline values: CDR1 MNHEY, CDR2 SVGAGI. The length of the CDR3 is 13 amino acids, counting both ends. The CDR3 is CASSILGTDTQYF.

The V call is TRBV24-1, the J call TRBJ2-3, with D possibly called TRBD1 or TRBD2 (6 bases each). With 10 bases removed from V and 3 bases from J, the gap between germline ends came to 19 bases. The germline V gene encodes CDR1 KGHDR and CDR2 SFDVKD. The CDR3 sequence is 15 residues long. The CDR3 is CATGARGIITDTQYF. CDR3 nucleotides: TGTGCCACGGGGGCTCGGGGGATAATAACAGATACGCAGTATTTT.

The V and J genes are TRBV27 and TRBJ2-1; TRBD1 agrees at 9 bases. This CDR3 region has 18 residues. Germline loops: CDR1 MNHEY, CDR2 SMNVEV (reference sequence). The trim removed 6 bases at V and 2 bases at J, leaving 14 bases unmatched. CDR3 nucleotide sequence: TGTGCCAGCAGGTTGGCGGGACAGGGAAACGGCGCCTACAATGAGCAGTTCTTC. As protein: CASRLAGQGNGAYNEQFF.

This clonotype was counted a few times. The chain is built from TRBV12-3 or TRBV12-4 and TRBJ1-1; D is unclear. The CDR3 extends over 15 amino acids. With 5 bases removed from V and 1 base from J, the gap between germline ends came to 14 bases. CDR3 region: CASSNEARTNTEAFF. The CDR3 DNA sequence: TGTGCCAGCAGTAACGAGGCCCGTACGAACACTGAAGCTTTCTTT.

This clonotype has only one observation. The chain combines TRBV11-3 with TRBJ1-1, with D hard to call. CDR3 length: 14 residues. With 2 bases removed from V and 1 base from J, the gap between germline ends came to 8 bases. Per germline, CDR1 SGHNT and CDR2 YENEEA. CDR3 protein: CASSLNGRNTEAFF. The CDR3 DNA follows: TGTGCCAGCAGCTTAAACGGACGGAACACTGAAGCTTTCTTT.

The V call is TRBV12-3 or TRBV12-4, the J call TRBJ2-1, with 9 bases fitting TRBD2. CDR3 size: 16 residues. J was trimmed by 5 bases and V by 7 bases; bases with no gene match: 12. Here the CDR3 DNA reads TGTGCCAGCACCGGTGGTAGCGGGGGAACAGACAATGAGCAGTTCTTC. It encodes CASTGGSGGTDNEQFF.

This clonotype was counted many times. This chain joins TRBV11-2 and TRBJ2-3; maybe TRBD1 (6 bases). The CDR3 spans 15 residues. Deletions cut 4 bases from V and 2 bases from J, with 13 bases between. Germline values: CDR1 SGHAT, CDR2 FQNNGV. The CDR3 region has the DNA TGTGCCAGCAGCTACATGACAGGCCCCACAGATACGCAGTATTTT. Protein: CASSYMTGPTDTQYF.

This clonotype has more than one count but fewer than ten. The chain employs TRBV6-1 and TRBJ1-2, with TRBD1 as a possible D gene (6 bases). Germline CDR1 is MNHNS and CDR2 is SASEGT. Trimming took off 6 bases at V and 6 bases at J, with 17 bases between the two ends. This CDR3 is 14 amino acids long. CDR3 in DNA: TGTGCCAGCAGGCCCCGGGACAAAGTAAATGGCTACACCTTC. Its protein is CASRPRDKVNGYTF.

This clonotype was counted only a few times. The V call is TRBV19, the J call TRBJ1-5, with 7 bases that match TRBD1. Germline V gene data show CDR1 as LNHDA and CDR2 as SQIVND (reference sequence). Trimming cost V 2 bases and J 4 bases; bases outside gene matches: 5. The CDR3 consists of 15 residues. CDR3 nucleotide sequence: TGTGCCAGTAGTATAAAACAGGGGACGAATCAGCCCCAGCATTTT. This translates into CASSIKQGTNQPQHF. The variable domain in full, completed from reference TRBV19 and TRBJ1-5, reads DGGITQSPKYLFRKEGQNVTLSCEQNLNHDAMYWYRQDPGQGLRLIYYSQIVNDFQKGDIAEGYSVSREKKESFPLTVTSAQKNPTAFYLCASSIKQGTNQPQHFGDGTRLSIL.

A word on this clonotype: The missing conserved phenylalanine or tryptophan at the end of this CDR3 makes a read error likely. CDR3 protein: CASSLGGSWNEQFY. CDR3 DNA sequence: TGTGCCAGCAGCTTAGGGGGCTCATGGAATGAGCAGTTCTAC. The chain joins TRBV5-6 to TRBJ2-1, with TRBD1 matching over 7 bases. The V and J ends lost 2 bases and 7 bases, in that order; junction bases with no gene match: 6. CDR1 is SGHDT and CDR2 is YYEEEE in the germline V gene. CDR3 size: 14 residues.

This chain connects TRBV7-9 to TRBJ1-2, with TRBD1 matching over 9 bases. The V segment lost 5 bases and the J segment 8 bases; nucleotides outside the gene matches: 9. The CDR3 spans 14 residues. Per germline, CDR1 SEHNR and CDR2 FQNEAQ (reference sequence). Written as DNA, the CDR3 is TGTGCCAGCAGCGAGTCCGGGACAGGGTGGGGCTACACCTTC. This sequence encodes CASSESGTGWGYTF.

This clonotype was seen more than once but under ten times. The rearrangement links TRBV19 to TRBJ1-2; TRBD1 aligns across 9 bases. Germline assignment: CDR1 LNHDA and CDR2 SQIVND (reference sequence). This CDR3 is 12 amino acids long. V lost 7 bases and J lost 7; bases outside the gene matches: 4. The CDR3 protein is CASKQGAVGYTF. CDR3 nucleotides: TGTGCCAGTAAACAGGGGGCGGTTGGCTACACCTTC.

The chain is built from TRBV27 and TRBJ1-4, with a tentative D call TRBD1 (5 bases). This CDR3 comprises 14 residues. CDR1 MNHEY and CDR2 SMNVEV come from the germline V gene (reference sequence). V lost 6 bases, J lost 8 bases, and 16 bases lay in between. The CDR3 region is CASRAGGETEKLFF. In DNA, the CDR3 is TGTGCCAGCAGGGCCGGAGGGGAGACCGAAAAACTGTTTTTT.

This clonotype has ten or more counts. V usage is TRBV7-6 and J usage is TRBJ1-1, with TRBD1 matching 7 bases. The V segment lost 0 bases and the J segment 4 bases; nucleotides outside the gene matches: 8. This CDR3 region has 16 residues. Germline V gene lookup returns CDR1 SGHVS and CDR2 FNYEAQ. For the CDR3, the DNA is TGTGCCAGCAGCTTAGCCCCGACAGGGAGGGGCACTGAAGCTTTCTTT. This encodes CASSLAPTGRGTEAFF.

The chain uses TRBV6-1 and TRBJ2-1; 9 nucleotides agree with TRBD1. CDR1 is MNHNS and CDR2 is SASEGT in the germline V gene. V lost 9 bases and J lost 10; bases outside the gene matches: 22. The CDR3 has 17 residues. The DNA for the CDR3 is TGTGCCAGTCTAGGACAGAGGACAGGGGAGAGTCGGGACGAGCAGTTCTTC. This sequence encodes CASLGQRTGESRDEQFF.

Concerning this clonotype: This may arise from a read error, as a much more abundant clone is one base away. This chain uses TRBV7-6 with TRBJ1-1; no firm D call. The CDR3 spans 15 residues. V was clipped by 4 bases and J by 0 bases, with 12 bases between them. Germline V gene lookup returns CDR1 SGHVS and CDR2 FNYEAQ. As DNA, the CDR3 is TGTGCCAGCAGCTCTGATGTAAATGTGAACACTGAAGCTTTCTTT. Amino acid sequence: CASSSDVNVNTEAFF.

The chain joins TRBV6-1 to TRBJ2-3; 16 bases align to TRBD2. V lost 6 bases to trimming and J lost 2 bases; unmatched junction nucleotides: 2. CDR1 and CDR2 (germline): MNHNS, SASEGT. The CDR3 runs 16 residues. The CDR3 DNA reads TGTGCCAGCAGAGGGACTAGCGGGGGGGCCACAGATACGCAGTATTTT. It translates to CASRGTSGGATDTQYF.